This is a list of T cell receptor beta chains from one sample in a study of neurological immune-mediated disorders. TCRdb re-analysed the 5' RACE reads in MiXCR, keeping a single row per CDR3 protein. The sample consists of around 130,000 distinct CDR3 sequences, more than 2.5% of them appearing once. The sample taken for sequencing was PBMCs. Receptors originate from a young woman with multiple sclerosis. The conserved cysteine and the conserved F or W are not part of the CDR3 here. Each record gives: CDR3 protein, V gene, D gene. A D gene is named only where the DNA matches it firmly.

ASSPDRGSGALF | TRBV13 | TRBD1
ASSLGGGGISANEQF | TRBV5-1 | TRBD2
ASTGSNEKLF | TRBV12-3/TRBV12-4 | .
ASKRQGTPYNEQF | TRBV6-2/TRBV6-3 | .
ASSPSWADDGYT | TRBV18 | .
ASSQERDRGRGPQH | TRBV4-3 | TRBD1
ASSLRQGLNTGELF | TRBV5-1 | .
ASSEGGKGSYEQY | TRBV6-1 | .
ASSTRETGELF | TRBV18 | .
SARRLQGADTGELF | TRBV20-1 | TRBD1
ASSLGDRDYEQY | TRBV7-6 | TRBD1
ASSSGLGTYEQY | TRBV7-9 | .
ASSLQHGYEQY | TRBV5-5 | .
ASSYYNTNTGELF | TRBV6-5 | .
ASSGQGTHYGYT | TRBV4-1 | .
ASRIGTSGYNEQF | TRBV19 | TRBD2
ASSLVGGRGSDTQY | TRBV7-2 | .
ASSRRGLEQETQY | TRBV7-8 | TRBD1
AISGTSGETQY | TRBV10-3 | TRBD2
ASSLALGRGDTQY | TRBV7-9 | .
ASSPTGQGPYEQY | TRBV7-2 | TRBD1
ASSSGPQGTDTQY | TRBV12-3/TRBV12-4 | .
ATSDLPSGPNTGELF | TRBV24-1 | .
AIKPSSTDTQY | TRBV10-3 | .
SARVRDRAYQPQH | TRBV20-1 | TRBD1
TGLAVTYNEQF | TRBV20-1 | TRBD2
ASSLGTSGASYNEQF | TRBV12-3/TRBV12-4 | TRBD2
ASSLRSDREAGYT | TRBV5-1 | TRBD1
ASSPGPGGNYGYT | TRBV18 | .
SARVGTSGTYEQY | TRBV20-1 | TRBD2
ASSVRQGSTDTQY | TRBV7-9 | TRBD1
ASSQDGGLTPEAF | TRBV4-3 | .
ASSYGSSGRREQY | TRBV6-2/TRBV6-3 | TRBD2
ASSRGGQDYGYT | TRBV5-6 | .
ASSRLRDRGYEQY | TRBV25-1 | TRBD1
ASSLRDRGGYT | TRBV12-3/TRBV12-4 | TRBD1
ASSLDGNNEQF | TRBV7-6 | .
ASSPPANTEAF | TRBV7-9 | .
ASGLATLAGRTDTQY | TRBV12-5 | TRBD2
AISESGFSLYGYT | TRBV10-3 | .
ASSEYRGDEAF | TRBV10-2 | TRBD1
ASSFRTNTEAF | TRBV12-3/TRBV12-4 | .
ASSSLNPTEKNTGELF | TRBV7-9 | .
DSSKQGAEQF | TRBV7-9 | TRBD1
ASSLIVPASGKYNEQF | TRBV5-6 | TRBD2
ASSLGTGLEAF | TRBV12-3/TRBV12-4 | TRBD1
ASSPSSTGGAQY | TRBV7-2 | TRBD2
ASSLRGEGKNNEQF | TRBV27 | .
SATKPGQWANVLT | TRBV20-1 | TRBD1